Below are 23 T cell receptor beta chains sequenced from a single sample in a study of blood T cell repertoires in COVID-19. Method: immunoSEQ multiplex PCR; TCRdb's copy keeps in-frame clones and lacks some. The sample contains approximately 440,000 clones, less than 95% of which appear only once. The specimen sequenced was PBMCs or T cells enriched from blood (not recorded which). All receptors derive from a man aged 18 to 30 who had recovered from COVID-19.

This chain connects TRBV11-2 to TRBJ2-3; perhaps TRBD2 as D (6 bases). The length of the CDR3 is 16 residues. The V and J ends lost 10 bases and 6 bases respectively, with 26 bases between them. Germline CDR1 SGHAT, CDR2 FQNNGV. CDR3 protein: CAMQQSTRGMFDTQYF. CDR3 coding DNA: TGTGCCATGCAACAATCGACTAGAGGGATGTTTGATACGCAGTATTTT.

V is TRBV28 and J is TRBJ2-1; D gene uncertain. The germline CDR1 and CDR2 sequences are MDHEN and SYDVKM. This CDR3 comprises 15 residues. V lost 5 bases and J 4 bases, leaving 15 bases between the germline ends. In DNA form, the CDR3 reads TGTGCCAGCAGTCTAGACTCACCTGTATACAATGAGCAGTTCTTC. Translated: CASSLDSPVYNEQFF.

The rearrangement links TRBV19 to TRBJ1-1; TRBD1 is a possible D gene (6 bases). V was trimmed by 2 bases and J by 5 bases, leaving 9 bases between them. From germline, CDR1 is LNHDA and CDR2 SQIVND (reference sequence). The CDR3 loop spans 13 amino acids. The chain's CDR3 is CASSIPGETEAFF. The CDR3 nucleotides read TGTGCCAGTAGTATACCAGGGGAGACTGAAGCTTTCTTT. Full variable domain (missing parts from reference TRBV19 and TRBJ1-1): DGGITQSPKYLFRKEGQNVTLSCEQNLNHDAMYWYRQDPGQGLRLIYYSQIVNDFQKGDIAEGYSVSREKKESFPLTVTSAQKNPTAFYLCASSIPGETEAFFGQGTRLTVV.

The DNA for the CDR3 is TGTGCCAGCAGCTGGGACAGGGGCGGCTTAACAATGAACACTGAAGCTTTCTTT. Its protein is CASSWDRGGLTMNTEAFF. The chain has TRBV7-9 and TRBJ1-1, with 10 bases that match TRBD1. Germline assignment: CDR1 SEHNR and CDR2 FQNEAQ (reference sequence). This CDR3 is built from 18 residues. The J segment lost 0 bases and the V segment lost 4 bases, leaving 11 bases of the junction unmatched.

This clone was seen only once. The CDR3 nucleotides read TGTGCCAGCAGTTGGGGGCGGGAGACCCAGTACTTC. As protein: CASSWGRETQYF. The rearrangement links TRBV2 to TRBJ2-5, with D perhaps matching TRBD1 (6 bases). Trimming removed 5 bases from V and 5 bases from J, with 9 bases in between. Germline lookup yields CDR1 SNHLY and CDR2 FYNNEI. This CDR3 contains 12 residues.

This chain uses TRBV10-3 with TRBJ1-2; 7 nucleotides match TRBD1. CDR1 and CDR2 from the germline V gene are ENHRY and SYGVKD. V shed 4 bases and J 7 bases; nucleotides not matched to a gene: 6. This CDR3 has 13 amino acids. CDR3 protein: CAISATGVSGYTF. For the CDR3, the DNA is TGTGCCATCAGTGCTACAGGGGTGAGTGGCTACACCTTC.

This chain uses TRBV5-1 with TRBJ2-2; D may be TRBD2 (6 bases). The germline V gene encodes CDR1 SGHRS and CDR2 YFSETQ. CDR3 length: 13 amino acids. V lost 7 bases, J lost 4 bases, and 11 bases lay in between. CDR3 in amino acids: CASGREGTGELFF. CDR3 in DNA: TGCGCCAGCGGGCGGGAAGGCACCGGGGAGCTGTTTTTT.

This chain connects TRBV10-2 to TRBJ2-2, with 9 bases fitting TRBD2. The germline V gene has CDR1 WSHSY and CDR2 SAAADI. The length of the CDR3 is 14 residues. V shed 6 bases and J 7 bases; nucleotides not matched to a gene: 6. The chain's CDR3 is CASRNLAGSGELFF. The CDR3 bases are TGCGCCAGCAGAAATCTAGCGGGGAGCGGGGAGCTGTTTTTT.

This rearrangement joins TRBV18 to TRBJ1-3; maybe TRBD1 (6 bases). V lost 3 bases to trimming and J lost 2 bases, with 11 bases between them. This CDR3 has 15 residues. In germline, CDR1 is KGHSH, CDR2 LQKENI. CDR3 protein: CASSPTKGAGNTIYF. The CDR3 DNA follows: TGTGCCAGCTCACCGACGAAGGGGGCTGGAAACACCATATATTTT.

The chain uses TRBV6-2 or TRBV6-3 and TRBJ2-2; D might be TRBD2 (6 bases). CDR1 and CDR2 from the germline V gene are MNHEY and SVGEGT. V dropped 5 bases and J dropped 3 bases, with 13 bases sitting between them. CDR3 length: 15 amino acids. The CDR3 DNA is TGTGCCAGCAGTCCCGTAGGAGGGCACACCGGGGAGCTGTTTTTT. Its translation is CASSPVGGHTGELFF.

The genes are TRBV4-1 and TRBJ1-1; D gene unclear. The CDR3 has 11 amino acids. Germline loops: CDR1 MGHRA, CDR2 YSYEKL. V was clipped by 3 bases and J by 8 bases, with 7 bases between them. CDR3: CASSHRGEAFF. The CDR3 DNA is TGCGCCAGCAGCCATAGAGGAGAAGCTTTCTTT.

The V and J genes are TRBV7-6 and TRBJ2-2; 12 nucleotides agree with TRBD2. The CDR3 has 17 amino acids. J lost 3 bases, V lost 5 bases, and 7 bases had no gene match. Per germline, CDR1 SGHVS and CDR2 FNYEAQ. The CDR3 DNA reads TGTGCCAGCAGCCATACTAGCGGGGGGACCTACACCGGGGAGCTGTTTTTT. Amino acid sequence: CASSHTSGGTYTGELFF.

This rearrangement joins TRBV9 to TRBJ1-1, with TRBD1 identical over 8 bases. This CDR3 region has 15 residues. Germline lookup yields CDR1 SGDLS and CDR2 YYNGEE. The trim removed 4 bases at V and 0 bases at J, leaving 5 bases unmatched. The CDR3 DNA follows: TGTGCCAGCAGCTCAGGGGGCGTAATGAACACTGAAGCTTTCTTT. Amino acids: CASSSGGVMNTEAFF.

In this sample, this clone turned up once. The gene calls are TRBV29-1 and TRBJ1-2; TRBD1 agrees at 8 bases. The germline V gene encodes CDR1 SQVTM and CDR2 ANQGSEA. The junction had 5 bases not matched to a gene; V was cut back by 6 bases and J by 2 bases. This CDR3 is 13 amino acids long. For the CDR3, the DNA is TGCAGCGTCCTTCACAGGGGGAACTATGGCTACACCTTC. Protein sequence: CSVLHRGNYGYTF.

This chain connects TRBV5-4 to TRBJ1-1, with 7 nucleotides matching TRBD1. Germline values: CDR1 SGHNT, CDR2 YYREEE (reference sequence). Trimming cost V 1 base and J 2 bases; bases outside gene matches: 17. The CDR3 extends over 19 amino acids. CDR3 protein: CASSLKTGIALWGNTEAFF. CDR3 bases: TGTGCCAGCAGCTTGAAGACAGGGATCGCTTTGTGGGGCAACACTGAAGCTTTCTTT. Full variable domain (missing parts from reference TRBV5-4 and TRBJ1-1): ETGVTQSPTHLIKTRGQQVTLRCSSQSGHNTVSWYQQALGQGPQFIFQYYREEENGRGNFPPRFSGLQFPNYSSELNVNALELDDSALYLCASSLKTGIALWGNTEAFFGQGTRLTVV.

V usage is TRBV11-3 and J usage is TRBJ2-1; TRBD2 aligns across 9 bases. The trim removed 5 bases at V and 9 bases at J, leaving 11 bases unmatched. The CDR3 contains 15 residues. Germline lookup yields CDR1 SGHNT and CDR2 YENEEA. The CDR3 here is CASSVVGGRAFEQFF. CDR3 nucleotide sequence: TGTGCCAGCAGCGTTGTAGGCGGGAGGGCCTTTGAGCAGTTCTTC.

The CDR3 bases are TGTGCCTGGAGTCCCCAGGGGGCGTACTATGGCTACACCTTC. The encoded protein is CAWSPQGAYYGYTF. The chain joins TRBV30 to TRBJ1-2; 8 bases are a match to TRBD1. CDR3 length: 14 amino acids. The germline V gene encodes CDR1 GTSNPN and CDR2 SVGIG (reference sequence). V gave up 2 bases and J gave up 3 bases; unmatched junction bases: 5.

The chain uses TRBV13 and TRBJ1-4; 9 bases fit TRBD1. The junction had 4 bases not matched to a gene; V was cut back by 0 bases and J by 5 bases. Per the germline V gene, CDR1 is PRHDT and CDR2 is FYEKMQ (reference sequence). This CDR3 spans 16 amino acids. The CDR3: CASSLGRGTGNEKLFF. The CDR3 DNA is TGTGCCAGCAGCTTAGGACGGGGGACAGGGAATGAAAAACTGTTTTTT.

This clone was counted only a few times. The chain is built from TRBV10-2 and TRBJ2-2; D is possibly TRBD2 (5 bases). CDR1 is WSHSY and CDR2 is SAAADI in the germline V gene. V was cut by 2 bases and J by 3 bases, with 7 bases left in between. The CDR3 loop spans 14 amino acids. The CDR3 region has the DNA TGCGCCAGCAGTGAGCGGGGTTACACCGGGGAGCTGTTTTTT. Its translation is CASSERGYTGELFF.

The chain combines TRBV4-1 with TRBJ1-2; D perhaps matches TRBD1 (6 bases). Germline V lookup: CDR1 MGHRA, CDR2 YSYEKL. Trimming took off 0 bases at V and 4 bases at J, with 9 bases between the two ends. The CDR3 covers 14 residues. In DNA form, the CDR3 reads TGCGCCAGCAGCCAAGAAAGACAGGTCTATGGCTACACCTTC. It specifies CASSQERQVYGYTF.

J is TRBJ1-1 and V is TRBV2, with D hard to call. The CDR3 contains 14 residues. CDR1 and CDR2 from the germline V gene are SNHLY and FYNNEI. Trimming cost V 5 bases and J 5 bases, with 15 bases left between them. CDR3: CASSPVLEVTEAFF. CDR3 sequence (DNA): TGTGCCAGCAGTCCCGTGCTGGAGGTAACTGAAGCTTTCTTT.

This chain connects TRBV14 to TRBJ1-6; 7 positions agree with TRBD1. In germline, CDR1 is SGHDN, CDR2 FVKESK. The CDR3 length is 14 residues. The V segment lost 3 bases and the J segment 8 bases; nucleotides outside the gene matches: 4. DNA of the CDR3: TGTGCCAGCAGCCAGGCAGGGGGGTATTCACCCCTCCACTTT. Its protein product is CASSQAGGYSPLHF.

This rearrangement joins TRBV5-4 to TRBJ1-1; D gene ambiguous. Trimming removed 0 bases from V and 1 base from J, with 10 bases in between. The CDR3 has 15 amino acids. CDR1 is SGHNT and CDR2 is YYREEE in the germline V gene (reference sequence). The CDR3 loop is CASSLDLQQNTEAFF. The CDR3 nucleotides read TGTGCCAGCAGCTTGGATTTGCAACAGAACACTGAAGCTTTCTTT.